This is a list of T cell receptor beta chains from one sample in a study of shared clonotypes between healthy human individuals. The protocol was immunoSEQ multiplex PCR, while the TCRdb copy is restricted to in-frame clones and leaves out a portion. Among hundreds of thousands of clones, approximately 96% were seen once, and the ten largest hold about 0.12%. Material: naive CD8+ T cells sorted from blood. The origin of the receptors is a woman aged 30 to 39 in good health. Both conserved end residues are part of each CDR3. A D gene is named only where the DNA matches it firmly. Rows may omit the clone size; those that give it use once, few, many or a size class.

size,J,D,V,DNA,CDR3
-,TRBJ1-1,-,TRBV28,TGTGCCAGCAGTCCTAGCAGGTTTAAAACTGAAGCTTTCTTT,CASSPSRFKTEAFF
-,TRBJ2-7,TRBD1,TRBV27,TGTGCCAGCAGTTTATCGGCCGGGACAGGGACCAACGAGCAGTACTTC,CASSLSAGTGTNEQYF
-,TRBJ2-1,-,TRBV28,TGTGCCAGCAGACTGGAGGGCCTTGAGCAGTTCTTC,CASRLEGLEQFF
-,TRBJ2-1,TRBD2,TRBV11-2,TGTGCCAGCAGCTCGCCCTTTCTAGCGGGAGAGGTCGATGAGCAGTTCTTC,CASSSPFLAGEVDEQFF
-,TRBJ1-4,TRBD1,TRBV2,TGTGCCAGCAGGGGACAGGGGCTGGCTGAAAAACTGTTTTTT,CASRGQGLAEKLFF
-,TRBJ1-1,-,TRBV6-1,TGTGCCAGCAGTGAGTTGGGCAAAGGCAAAGCTGAAGCTTTCTTT,CASSELGKGKAEAFF
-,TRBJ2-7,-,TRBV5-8,TGTGCCAGCAGCTTGCCGGGGTACGAGCAGTACTTC,CASSLPGYEQYF
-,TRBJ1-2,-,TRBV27,TGTGCCAGCAGTCCGACGGTGAACAGGGAGGAGAACTATGGCTACACCTTC,CASSPTVNREENYGYTF
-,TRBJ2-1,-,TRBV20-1,TGCAGTGCTAGAGATAGAGGCGAGCAGTTCTTC,CSARDRGEQFF
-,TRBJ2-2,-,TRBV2,TGTGCCAGCAGAGGGGGAGGGGGCTTGTGGACCGGGGAGCTGTTTTTT,CASRGGGGLWTGELFF
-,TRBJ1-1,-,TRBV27,TGTGCCAGCAGCACAGTACAGGGGAACACTGAAGCTTTCTTT,CASSTVQGNTEAFF
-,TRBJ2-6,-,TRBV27,TGTGCCAGCAGTTTATCAACAGGTTACTCTGGGGCCAACGTCCTGACTTTC,CASSLSTGYSGANVLTF
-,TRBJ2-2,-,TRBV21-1,TGTGCCAGATACGGGACTAGCGGGAGGGCGAACACCGGGGAGCTGTTTTTT,CARYGTSGRANTGELFF
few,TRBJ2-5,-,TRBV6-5,TGTGCCAGCAGAGCCGAGGGGGGAGCGGAGACCCAGTACTTC,CASRAEGGAETQYF
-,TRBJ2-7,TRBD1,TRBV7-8,TGTGCCAGCAGTTCGCCGGGACAGGGTTTGTACGAGCAGTACTTC,CASSSPGQGLYEQYF
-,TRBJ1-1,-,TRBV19,TGTGCCAGTAGTATAGCCTTCGGGGCGGTACACCACTTCAGGGACACTGAAGCTTTCTTT,CASSIAFGAVHHFRDTEAFF
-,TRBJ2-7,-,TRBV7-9,TGTGCCAGCAGCGACCGACTGAGCTCCTACGAGCAGTACTTC,CASSDRLSSYEQYF
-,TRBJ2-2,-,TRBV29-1,TGCAGCGTCGAGGGAGGAATTAACACCGGGGAGCTGTTTTTT,CSVEGGINTGELFF
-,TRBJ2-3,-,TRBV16,TGTGCCAGCAGCCTTCCTGGGCCGAAGGATACGCAGTATTTT,CASSLPGPKDTQYF
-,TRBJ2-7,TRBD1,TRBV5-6,TGTGCCAGCAGCGGACAGGGTGAGGAGTACGAGCAGTACTTC,CASSGQGEEYEQYF
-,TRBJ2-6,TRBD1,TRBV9,TGTGCCAGCAGCCTAACCGGGACAGGGGCTTCTGGGGCCAACGTCCTGACTTTC,CASSLTGTGASGANVLTF
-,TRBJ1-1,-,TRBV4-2,TGTGCCAGCAGCCAATCAGGGTTTCAAACTGAAGCTTTCTTT,CASSQSGFQTEAFF
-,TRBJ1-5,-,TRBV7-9,TGTGCCAGCAGTTCGGGGGGCCAGCCCCAGCATTTT,CASSSGGQPQHF
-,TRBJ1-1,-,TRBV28,TGTGCCAGCAGTGTTGGAACACCAGAAGCTTTCTTT,CASSVGTPEAFF
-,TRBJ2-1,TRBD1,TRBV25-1,TGTGCCAGCAGCGGACAGGGTCTCGGCAATGAGCAGTTCTTC,CASSGQGLGNEQFF
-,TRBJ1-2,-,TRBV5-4,TGTGCCAGCAGCTTTGGGGGGGGCGCTTACACCTTC,CASSFGGGAYTF
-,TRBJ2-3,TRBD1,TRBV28,TGTGCCAGCACGACAGGGGCCGATACGCAGTATTTT,CASTTGADTQYF
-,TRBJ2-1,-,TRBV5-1,TGCGCCAGCAGGGGGACGTACAATGAGCAGTTCTTC,CASRGTYNEQFF
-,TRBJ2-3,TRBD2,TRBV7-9,TGTGCCAGCAGCTCTAGACTAGCGGGAGTGACAGATACGCAGTATTTT,CASSSRLAGVTDTQYF
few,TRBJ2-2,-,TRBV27,TGTGCCAGCAGTCCCGGACATACGAACACCGGGGAGCTGTTTTTT,CASSPGHTNTGELFF
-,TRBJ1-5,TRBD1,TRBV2,TGTGCCAGCAGCCTCGACAGGGGGCTGGGCAATCAGCCCCAGCATTTT,CASSLDRGLGNQPQHF